Listed below are T cell receptor beta chains from one sample, sequenced in a study of T cell changes during pregnancy in multiple sclerosis. The table came from immunoSEQ multiplex PCR; TCRdb's copy has only in-frame clones and leaves some out. The sample records about 100,000 clones, over 80% being singletons. The sequencing used peripheral blood, collected after pregnancy. The receptors originated from a female donor with multiple sclerosis, enrolled in a pregnancy study. Both conserved end residues are part of each CDR3. The D gene is left open where the match is weak. Clone sizes are given selectively: once, few, many, or a class where the clone is expanded.

CASRPVGGTNEKLFF TGCGCCAGCAGGCCTGTCGGGGGGACTAATGAAAAACTGTTTTTT NA TRBJ1-4 TRBV5-1 NA
CASSIWTSADTQYF TGTGCCAGTAGTATTTGGACTAGCGCAGATACGCAGTATTTT TRBD2 TRBJ2-3 TRBV19 NA
CASSLSGVYEQYF TGTGCCAGCAGCTTGTCGGGGGTTTACGAGCAGTACTTC NA TRBJ2-7 TRBV5-4 NA
CASRDGQGSNQPQHF TGTGCCAGCAGGGACGGACAGGGAAGTAATCAGCCCCAGCATTTT TRBD1 TRBJ1-5 TRBV6-1 NA
CSVGKAGLRAENTF TGCAGCGTTGGGAAGGCGGGGCTGCGGGCGGAGAACACCTTC NA TRBJ1-2 TRBV29-1 NA
CASSYSQGGTEAFF TGTGCCAGTAGTTATTCGCAGGGGGGTACTGAAGCTTTCTTT TRBD1 TRBJ1-1 TRBV19 once
CSVGQGAAEAFF TGCAGCGTTGGACAGGGGGCGGCTGAAGCTTTCTTT TRBD1 TRBJ1-1 TRBV29-1 NA
CASSLGHEQYF TGTGCCAGCAGCTTGGGGCACGAGCAGTACTTC NA TRBJ2-7 TRBV5-6 NA
CASSLASVGGTNYGYTF TGTGCCAGCAGCTTGGCCTCGGTAGGGGGTACAAACTATGGCTACACCTTC NA TRBJ1-2 TRBV5-4 once
CASSPVPTGTGANVLTF TGTGCCAGCAGCCCCGTCCCCACAGGGACTGGGGCCAACGTCCTGACTTTC NA TRBJ2-6 TRBV7-8 many
CASSLAGQGSYNEQFF TGTGCCAGCAGCTTAGCAGGGCAGGGCTCCTACAATGAGCAGTTCTTC NA TRBJ2-1 TRBV7-6 NA
CASSQDGASNEQFF TGCGCCAGCAGCCAAGATGGAGCGTCCAATGAGCAGTTCTTC NA TRBJ2-1 TRBV4-1 NA
CASSESGTGAFPLHF TGTGCCAGTAGTGAGTCCGGGACGGGAGCTTTCCCCCTCCACTTT NA TRBJ1-6 TRBV19 NA